This T cell receptor beta chain was captured by sequencing in a study of CD8+ T cells in alopecia areata. Study summary: Treated patients took oral tofacitinib at 5 to 10 mg twice daily.

As the sequencing template, cDNA was produced by extracting RNA and reverse transcribing it. Sequencing used immunoSEQ multiplex PCR; TCRdb keeps in-frame clones, though not all of them. Found here are some 160,000 clones, 55% to 75% of them singletons; the top ten hold approximately 0.91%. Treatment in this sample: oral pan-JAK inhibitor, 5-10 mg twice daily. The length of the CDR3 is 14 residues. The germline V and J ends were trimmed by 4 bases and 4 bases, with 13 bases remaining between them. Germline CDR1 reads SEHNR; CDR2 reads FQNEAQ (reference sequence). The sample here was CD4+ T cells sorted from blood, taken at week 4, from a patient treated with tofacitinib. V gene TRBV7-9 combines with J gene TRBJ1-2; D not certain. This clonotype originated in a human donor with alopecia areata. CDR3 nucleotide sequence: TGTGCCAGCAGCTCCCGGTTCGAGGGCTATGGCTACACCTTC. Its protein is CASSSRFEGYGYTF.